The rows below give T cell receptor beta chains drawn from one sample of a study of T cell responses to AZD1222 COVID-19 vaccine. Sequenced by immunoSEQ multiplex PCR; TCRdb stores in-frame clones only, minus some. The sample has 95,000 to 130,000 clones, roughly 93% seen once. The sequencing used peripheral blood, collected 28 days after the second AZD1222 dose. All receptors derive from an adult who received the AZD1222 COVID-19 vaccine. The CDR3 runs from the conserved cysteine through the conserved F or W. The D gene is left open where the match is weak. Some rows have no size entry. The others give once, few or many, or a class for an expanded clone.

NA,NA,TRBV6-5,TRBJ1-6,TGTGCCAGCAGAAGAGTCCCGGAACCTAATTCACCCCTCCACTTT,CASRRVPEPNSPLHF
NA,NA,TRBV7-2,TRBJ2-1,TGTGCCAGCAGCCTCGCGCTCCACCGAGAGCAGTTCTTC,CASSLALHREQFF
TRBD2,NA,TRBV11-3,TRBJ2-5,TGTGCCAGCAGCTGGACTAGCGGAGAGACCCAGTACTTC,CASSWTSGETQYF
NA,NA,TRBV2,TRBJ1-3,TGTGCCAGCACGGGAGGGTGGCGGGCTGGAAACACCATATATTTT,CASTGGWRAGNTIYF
NA,NA,TRBV4-2,TRBJ2-5,TGTGCCAGCAGCCAAGCCCCCTTGTTAGGACAAGAGACCCAGTACTTC,CASSQAPLLGQETQYF
NA,NA,TRBV6-5,TRBJ2-7,TGTGCCAGCAGTTACGCTAGGAGGTACGAGCAGTACTTC,CASSYARRYEQYF
NA,NA,TRBV27,TRBJ1-6,TGTGCCAGCAGTTTCCCAAATTCACCCCTCCACTTT,CASSFPNSPLHF
TRBD1,NA,TRBV10-3,TRBJ2-6,TGTGCCATCGGGTCCGGGACAGGGGGCCCTGGGGCCAACGTCCTGACTTTC,CAIGSGTGGPGANVLTF
NA,NA,TRBV29-1,TRBJ1-5,TGCAGCGTTGCCGGGACGGACCTCAATCAGCCCCAGCATTTT,CSVAGTDLNQPQHF
NA,NA,TRBV25-1,TRBJ2-7,TGTGCCAGCAGTGAGGCAGGAGAGCACGAGCAGTACTTC,CASSEAGEHEQYF
TRBD1,NA,TRBV28,TRBJ1-2,TGTGCCAGCAGTTTATGGCAGGGGGCAGCACAGGGCTACACCTTC,CASSLWQGAAQGYTF
TRBD2,NA,TRBV10-2,TRBJ2-7,TGCGCCAGCAGTGAGTTCCTAGCGGTAATCTACGAGCAGTACTTC,CASSEFLAVIYEQYF
NA,NA,TRBV18,TRBJ1-5,TGTGCCAGCTCACCCGCCAGCCGGGGCAATCAGCCCCAGCATTTT,CASSPASRGNQPQHF
NA,NA,TRBV3-1/TRBV3-2,TRBJ1-6,TGTGCCAGCAGCCAAGATACCCAGGGTCGGACCCTCCACTTT,CASSQDTQGRTLHF
NA,NA,TRBV10-1,TRBJ1-5,TGCGCCAGCAGTTCCGGGGGCTATCAGCCCCAGCATTTT,CASSSGGYQPQHF
NA,NA,TRBV28,TRBJ1-2,TGTGCCAGCAGTTTACGCACTACAGCCAATTACTATGGCTACACCTTC,CASSLRTTANYYGYTF
NA,NA,TRBV18,TRBJ2-1,TGTGCCAGCTCCGAACAGGTGGAAAATGAGCAGTTCTTC,CASSEQVENEQFF
NA,NA,TRBV7-6,TRBJ1-5,TGTGCCAGCAGCCCGGGACTTTGGGAACAGCCCCAGCATTTT,CASSPGLWEQPQHF
NA,NA,TRBV7-9,TRBJ2-7,TGTGCCAGCAGCTTAGAGGGGCTGGGGGAGCAGTACTTC,CASSLEGLGEQYF
TRBD2,NA,TRBV30,TRBJ2-1,TGTGCCTGGAGGTGGTTTAGCGGGAGGTACAATGAGCAGTTCTTC,CAWRWFSGRYNEQFF
NA,NA,TRBV7-4,TRBJ1-5,TGTGCCAGCAGCTTTTACGGCAGACATAGCAATCAGCCCCAGCATTTT,CASSFYGRHSNQPQHF
NA,NA,TRBV2,TRBJ2-2,TGTGCCAGCAGTGAAAAAGGGACCGGGGAGCTGTTTTTT,CASSEKGTGELFF
NA,NA,TRBV3-1/TRBV3-2,TRBJ1-1,TGTGCCAGCAGACGCACAGAAGGCACTGAAGCTTTCTTT,CASRRTEGTEAFF
NA,NA,TRBV27,TRBJ1-5,TGTGCCAGCAGTTTTTGTCAGGCCGCATATAGCAATCAGCCCCAGCATTTT,CASSFCQAAYSNQPQHF
NA,NA,TRBV18,TRBJ1-5,TGTGCCAGCTCACCAGGAGAGGATCAGCCCCAGCATTTT,CASSPGEDQPQHF
NA,NA,TRBV28,TRBJ2-5,TGTGCCAGCAGTTTAACTCCCCCGGGGTCCCAGTACTTC,CASSLTPPGSQYF
TRBD2,once,TRBV29-1,TRBJ2-5,TGCAGCGTGTACAATAGCGGGAGAGGAGAGACCCAGTACTTC,CSVYNSGRGETQYF
TRBD1,NA,TRBV4-1,TRBJ2-7,TGCGCCAGCAGCCTAGTGGACAGGGGAATCTACGAGCAGTACTTC,CASSLVDRGIYEQYF
NA,NA,TRBV6-5,TRBJ2-2,TGTGCCAGCAGTTCGGGATGGACCAGGCCTAGCGGGGAGCTGTTTTTT,CASSSGWTRPSGELFF
NA,NA,TRBV5-1,TRBJ2-1,TGCGCCAGCAGCTTGGAGGCCGCCCCCTACAATGAGCAGTTCTTC,CASSLEAAPYNEQFF
NA,NA,TRBV27,TRBJ1-2,TGTGCCAGCAGCCCATCTCTGGGGCCTGCTTTCATCGGCTACACCTTC,CASSPSLGPAFIGYTF
NA,NA,TRBV7-3,TRBJ2-2,TGTGCCAGCAGCCCCGGGGGAGCGCCCACCGGGGAGCTGTTTTTT,CASSPGGAPTGELFF
NA,NA,TRBV6-5,TRBJ1-1,TGTGCCAGCAGACCCGGCCTGAACACTGAAGCTTTCTTT,CASRPGLNTEAFF
TRBD2,NA,TRBV7-6,TRBJ2-1,TGTGCCAGCGGGGGACTAGGGGACCACAATGAGCAGTTCTTC,CASGGLGDHNEQFF
NA,NA,TRBV3-1/TRBV3-2,TRBJ1-1,TGTGCCAGCAGCCAAGAGATTGGTCTCCAAATGAACACTGAAGCTTTCTTT,CASSQEIGLQMNTEAFF
NA,NA,TRBV19,TRBJ1-2,TGTGCCAGTAGTACCCCCCCCGGGCGAGGCTACACCTTC,CASSTPPGRGYTF
TRBD2,once,TRBV15,TRBJ2-1,TGTGCCACCAGCAGAGATGGGACTAGTCGCTACAATGAGCAGTTCTTC,CATSRDGTSRYNEQFF
NA,NA,TRBV19,TRBJ1-1,TGTGCCAGTAGCTCATTTGGGGGCACCGACACTGAAGCTTTCTTT,CASSSFGGTDTEAFF
NA,NA,TRBV6-2/TRBV6-3,TRBJ1-3,TGTGCCAGCAGTTACATCTACTCTGGAAACACCATATATTTT,CASSYIYSGNTIYF
NA,NA,TRBV7-2,TRBJ1-3,TGTGCCAGCAGCGTTGACAGTAACTCTGGAAACACCATATATTTT,CASSVDSNSGNTIYF
TRBD1,NA,TRBV6-2/TRBV6-3,TRBJ2-5,TGTGCCAGCAGTCCCCCGACAGGGGGGTGGGAGACCCAGTACTTC,CASSPPTGGWETQYF
TRBD2,NA,TRBV9,TRBJ2-1,TGTGCCAGCAGCCCCACCCCGGGACTAGCTTTCCATGAGCAGTTCTTC,CASSPTPGLAFHEQFF
TRBD2,NA,TRBV19,TRBJ2-1,TGTGCCAGTACCCACTTAGCGGGATACAATGAGCAGTTCTTC,CASTHLAGYNEQFF
TRBD2,NA,TRBV4-1,TRBJ2-7,TGCGCCAGCAGCCATCCTTCTAGCGGTACCTACGAGCAGTACTTC,CASSHPSSGTYEQYF